The present T cell receptor beta chain was sequenced within a study of blood T cell repertoires in COVID-19. Study-level information: COVID-19 samples from acute and convalescent phases originated in the United States, Italy and Spain.

Germline CDR1 is SGHTA and CDR2 is FQGNSA. This CDR3 is 14 amino acids long. With 5 bases clipped from V and 2 bases from J, the junction kept 5 bases outside the gene matches. As handled by the study authors: Amplified reference gene primers provided the basis for estimating nucleated cell counts. Method: immunoSEQ multiplex PCR; TCRdb's copy keeps in-frame clones and lacks some. Clonal size and the V and J genes are those of that table, whereas D and trimming came from the DNA. The sample records approximately 350,000 clones, roughly 90% being singletons. Material for sequencing was peripheral blood. This TCR came from a woman aged 70-85 years with COVID-19, enrolled during active disease. The chain employs TRBV7-2 and TRBJ2-7; 8 bases fit TRBD1. CDR3 residues: CASSPRTGPYEQYF. In DNA, the CDR3 is TGTGCCAGCAGCCCACGGACAGGGCCCTACGAGCAGTACTTC.